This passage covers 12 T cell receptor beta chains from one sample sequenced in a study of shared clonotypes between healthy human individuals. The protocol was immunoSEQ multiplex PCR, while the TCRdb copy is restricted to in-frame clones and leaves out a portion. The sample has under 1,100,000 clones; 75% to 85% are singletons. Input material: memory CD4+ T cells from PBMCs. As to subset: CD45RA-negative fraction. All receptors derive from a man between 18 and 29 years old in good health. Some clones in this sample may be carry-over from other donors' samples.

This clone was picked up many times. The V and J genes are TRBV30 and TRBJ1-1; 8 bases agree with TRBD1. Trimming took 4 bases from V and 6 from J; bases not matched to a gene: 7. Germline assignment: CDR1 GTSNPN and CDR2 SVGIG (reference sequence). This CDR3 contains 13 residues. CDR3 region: CAWNGQGWAEAFF. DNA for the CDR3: TGTGCCTGGAACGGACAGGGTTGGGCTGAAGCTTTCTTT. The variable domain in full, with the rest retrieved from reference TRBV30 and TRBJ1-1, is SQTIHQWPATLVQPVGSPLSLECTVEGTSNPNLYWYRQAAGRGLQLLFYSVGIGQISSEVPQNLSASRPQDRQFILSSKKLLLSDSGFYLCAWNGQGWAEAFFGQGTRLTVV.

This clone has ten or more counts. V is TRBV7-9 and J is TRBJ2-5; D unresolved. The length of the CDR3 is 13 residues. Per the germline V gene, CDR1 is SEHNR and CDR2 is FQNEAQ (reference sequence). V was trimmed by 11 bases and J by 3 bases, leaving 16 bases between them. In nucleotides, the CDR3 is TGTGCCTTATCCCCGGGTCCAAAAGAGACCCAGTACTTC. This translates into CALSPGPKETQYF.

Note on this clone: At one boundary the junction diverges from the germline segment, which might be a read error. This chain's CDR3 is CASRLLGGNTEAFF. In nucleotides, the CDR3 is TGTGCCAGCCGCTTGTTGGGGGGGAACACTGAAGCTTTCTTT. The chain combines TRBV7-2 with TRBJ1-1; the D gene is possibly TRBD1 (5 bases). The CDR3 extends over 14 amino acids. In germline, CDR1 is SGHTA, CDR2 FQGNSA.

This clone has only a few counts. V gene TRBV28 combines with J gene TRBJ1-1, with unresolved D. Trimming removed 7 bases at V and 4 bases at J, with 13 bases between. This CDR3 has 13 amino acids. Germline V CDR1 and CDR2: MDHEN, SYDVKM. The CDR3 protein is CASTRTEGTEAFF. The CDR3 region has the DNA TGTGCCAGCACCCGGACTGAGGGCACTGAAGCTTTCTTT.

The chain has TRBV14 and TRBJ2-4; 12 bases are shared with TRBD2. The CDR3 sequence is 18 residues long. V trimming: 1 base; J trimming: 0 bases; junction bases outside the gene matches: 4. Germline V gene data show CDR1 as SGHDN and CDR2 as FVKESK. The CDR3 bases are TGTGCCAGCAGCCAAGGACTAGCGGGAGCGCTAGCCAAAAACATTCAGTACTTC. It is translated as CASSQGLAGALAKNIQYF.

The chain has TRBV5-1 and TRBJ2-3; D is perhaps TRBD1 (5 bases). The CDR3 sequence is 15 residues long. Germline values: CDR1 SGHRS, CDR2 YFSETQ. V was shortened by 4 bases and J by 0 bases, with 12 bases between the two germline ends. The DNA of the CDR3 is TGCGCCAGCAGCGTAGGACATTTTAGCACAGATACGCAGTATTTT. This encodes CASSVGHFSTDTQYF.

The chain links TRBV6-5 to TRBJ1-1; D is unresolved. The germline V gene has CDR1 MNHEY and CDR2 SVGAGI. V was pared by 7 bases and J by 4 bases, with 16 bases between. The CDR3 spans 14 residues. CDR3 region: CASTSHDRGTEAFF. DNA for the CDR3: TGTGCCAGCACCTCCCATGACCGGGGCACTGAAGCTTTCTTT.

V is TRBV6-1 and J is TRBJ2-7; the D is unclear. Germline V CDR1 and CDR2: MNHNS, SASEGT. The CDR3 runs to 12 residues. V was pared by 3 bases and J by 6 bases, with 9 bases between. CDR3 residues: CASSDSAPEQYF. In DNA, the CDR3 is TGTGCCAGCAGTGACAGCGCTCCCGAGCAGTACTTC.

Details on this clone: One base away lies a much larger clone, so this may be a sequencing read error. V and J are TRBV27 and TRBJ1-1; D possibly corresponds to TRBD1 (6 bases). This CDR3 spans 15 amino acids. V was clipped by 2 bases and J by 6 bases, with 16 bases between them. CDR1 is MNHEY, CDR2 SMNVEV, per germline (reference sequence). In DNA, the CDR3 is TGTGCCAGCAGTTTAGCGGGGGGCCGGGACGCTGAAGCTTTCTTT. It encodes CASSLAGGRDAEAFF.

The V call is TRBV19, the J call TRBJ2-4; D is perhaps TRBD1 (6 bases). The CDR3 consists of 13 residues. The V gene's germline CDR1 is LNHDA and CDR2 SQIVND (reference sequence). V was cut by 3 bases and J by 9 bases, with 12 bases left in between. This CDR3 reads CASSMNRETIQYF. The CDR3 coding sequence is TGTGCCAGTAGTATGAACAGGGAGACCATTCAGTACTTC.

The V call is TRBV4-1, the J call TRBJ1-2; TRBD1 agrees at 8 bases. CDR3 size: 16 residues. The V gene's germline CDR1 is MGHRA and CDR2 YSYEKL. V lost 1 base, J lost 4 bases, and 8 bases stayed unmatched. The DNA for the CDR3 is TGCGCCAGCAGCCAAGGCGCCGGGACAGGCCTCTATGGCTACACCTTC. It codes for CASSQGAGTGLYGYTF.

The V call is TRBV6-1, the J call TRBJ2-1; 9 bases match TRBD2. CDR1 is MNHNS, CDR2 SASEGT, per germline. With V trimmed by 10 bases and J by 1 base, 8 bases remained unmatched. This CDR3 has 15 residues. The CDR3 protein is CAILPSGISYNEQFF. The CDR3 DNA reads TGTGCCATTCTCCCTAGCGGGATTTCCTACAATGAGCAGTTCTTC.